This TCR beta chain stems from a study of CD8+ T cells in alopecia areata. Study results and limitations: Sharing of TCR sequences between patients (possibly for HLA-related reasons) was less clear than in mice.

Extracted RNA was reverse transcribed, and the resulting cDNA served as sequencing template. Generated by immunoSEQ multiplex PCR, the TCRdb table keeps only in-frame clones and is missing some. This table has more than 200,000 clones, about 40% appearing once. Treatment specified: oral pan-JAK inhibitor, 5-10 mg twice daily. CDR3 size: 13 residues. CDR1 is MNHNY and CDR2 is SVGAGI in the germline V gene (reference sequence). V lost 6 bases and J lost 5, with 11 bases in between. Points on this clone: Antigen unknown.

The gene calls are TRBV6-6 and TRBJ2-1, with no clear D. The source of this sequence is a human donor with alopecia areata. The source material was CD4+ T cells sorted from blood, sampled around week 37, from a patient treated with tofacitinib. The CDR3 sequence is CASRPPIDNEQFF. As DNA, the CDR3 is TGTGCCAGCAGACCGCCAATTGACAATGAGCAGTTCTTC.